The 19 T cell receptor beta chains below come from one sample, sequenced in a study of immune evolution from preneoplasia to lung adenocarcinoma. Profiling relied on immunoSEQ multiplex PCR, and the TCRdb table lists in-frame clones only, not all of them. The sample shows some 2,300 clones, about 85% of them seen only once. Sequencing was carried out using FFPE invasive lung adenocarcinoma tissue. The receptors were sampled from a person aged 60 to 80 with invasive lung adenocarcinoma.

This chain connects TRBV4-3 to TRBJ1-6; D is possibly TRBD1 (6 bases). This CDR3 has 17 residues. Trimming took off 0 bases at V and 8 bases at J, with 17 bases between the two ends. Germline V gives CDR1 LGHNA, CDR2 YSLEER. The CDR3, as DNA: TGCGCCAGCAGCCAAGATGGGGGGGCGAAGGATGATTCACCCCTCCACTTT. Protein sequence: CASSQDGGAKDDSPLHF.

The CDR3 DNA follows: TGTGCCAGCAGCCAAGCCGGACGGGACGGTGAAGCTTTCTTT. Protein product: CASSQAGRDGEAFF. This chain links TRBV11-2 with TRBJ1-1, with D perhaps matching TRBD1 (5 bases). This CDR3 is 14 amino acids long. Per germline, CDR1 SGHAT and CDR2 FQNNGV. Trimming took 5 bases from V and 7 from J, leaving 17 bases between them. Drawing the rest from reference TRBV11-2 and TRBJ1-1, the complete variable domain is EAGVAQSPRYKIIEKRQSVAFWCNPISGHATLYWYQQILGQGPKLLIQFQNNGVVDDSQLPKDRFSAERLKGVDSTLKIQPAKLEDSAVYLCASSQAGRDGEAFFGQGTRLTVV.

The chain is built from TRBV7-8 and TRBJ1-2; 7 positions agree with TRBD1. The CDR3 has 17 amino acids. CDR1 and CDR2 (germline): SGHVS, FQNEAQ. The ends lost 0 bases at V and 3 bases at J; junction bases unmatched: 10. This CDR3 is CASSLAGAGGLDYGYTF. CDR3 DNA: TGTGCCAGCAGCTTAGCAGGGGCAGGGGGATTGGACTATGGCTACACCTTC. The complete variable domain, with remaining parts taken from reference TRBV7-8 and TRBJ1-2, reads GAGVSQSPRYKVAKRGQDVALRCDPISGHVSLFWYQQALGQGPEFLTYFQNEAQLDKSGLPSDRFFAERPEGSVSTLKIQRTQQEDSAVYLCASSLAGAGGLDYGYTFGSGTRLTVV.

V and J are TRBV4-3 and TRBJ2-7; D is ambiguous. Per germline, CDR1 LGHNA and CDR2 YSLEER. The CDR3 is 15 amino acids. V gave up 0 bases and J gave up 0 bases, with 9 bases separating them. CDR3 sequence: CASSQDHGTSYEQYF. CDR3 nucleotide sequence: TGCGCCAGCAGCCAAGATCACGGAACCTCCTACGAGCAGTACTTC.

The rearrangement joins TRBV5-5 to TRBJ1-1; the D is unclear. Trimming left V 0 bases short and J 4 bases short, with 10 bases between. This CDR3 is built from 14 residues. Germline V CDR1 and CDR2: SGHKS, YYEKEE (reference sequence). CDR3 loop: CASSLVDFGTEAFF. For the CDR3, the DNA is TGTGCCAGCAGCTTGGTGGACTTCGGCACTGAAGCTTTCTTT.

As to this clone: Other DNA sequences from this sample encode an identical CDR3 as well. CDR3 sequence reads: CASSQGYANEKLFF. The CDR3 coding sequence is TGCGCCAGCAGCCAGGGGTATGCTAATGAAAAACTGTTTTTT. The gene calls are TRBV5-1 and TRBJ1-4; possible D gene TRBD1, 6 bases. The V end was cut by 4 bases, the J end by 3 bases, with 10 bases between. The CDR3 length is 14 residues. From germline, CDR1 is SGHRS and CDR2 YFSETQ.

In this sample, this clone turned up a few times. The same CDR3 can be traced to other DNA sequences in this sample. V and J are TRBV25-1 and TRBJ1-1; D remains unclear. Between the trimmed V and J ends, which lost 7 bases and 8 bases, there was a span of 20 bases. CDR1 is MGHDK, CDR2 SYGVNS, per germline. This CDR3 region has 14 residues. The CDR3 sequence is CASITDGNPLEAFF. In nucleotides, the CDR3 is TGTGCCAGCATCACGGACGGGAACCCCCTCGAAGCTTTCTTT.

The chain combines TRBV7-8 with TRBJ2-1, with 7 bases lining up with TRBD2. J gave up 6 bases and V 4 bases, and 3 bases lay outside the gene matches. The CDR3 is 13 amino acids. From germline, CDR1 is SGHVS and CDR2 FQNEAQ. CDR3 protein: CASSSERGNEQFF. CDR3 coding DNA: TGTGCCAGCAGCTCGGAGCGGGGCAATGAGCAGTTCTTC. Based on the CDR3 plus reference TRBV7-8 and TRBJ2-1, the full variable domain is GAGVSQSPRYKVAKRGQDVALRCDPISGHVSLFWYQQALGQGPEFLTYFQNEAQLDKSGLPSDRFFAERPEGSVSTLKIQRTQQEDSAVYLCASSSERGNEQFFGPGTRLTVL.

The rearrangement links TRBV7-9 to TRBJ2-7, with D possibly being TRBD1 (6 bases). V was cut by 5 bases and J by 6 bases, with 14 bases left in between. The CDR3 length is 13 residues. Germline V CDR1 and CDR2: SEHNR, FQNEAQ (reference sequence). The CDR3 DNA sequence: TGTGCCAGCAGCCCCTCGGACAGTATCGAGCAGTACTTC. This gives the protein CASSPSDSIEQYF.

The rearrangement links TRBV5-5 to TRBJ2-5; tentatively, D is TRBD2 (7 bases). This CDR3 region has 16 residues. The V end was cut by 1 base, the J end by 5 bases, with 18 bases between. CDR1 and CDR2 (germline): SGHKS, YYEKEE (reference sequence). The CDR3 reads CASSLRQVSGGETQYF. The CDR3 DNA reads as TGTGCCAGCAGCTTGAGACAGGTTTCCGGGGGGGAGACCCAGTACTTC.

The V call is TRBV6-6, the J call TRBJ2-1; D possibly corresponds to TRBD2 (6 bases). The ends were cut back, 10 bases at V and 2 bases at J, with 15 bases in the middle. This CDR3 comprises 14 residues. In germline, CDR1 is MNHNY, CDR2 SVGAGI (reference sequence). The CDR3 is CATLEGRTYNEQFF. Written as DNA, the CDR3 is TGTGCCACTTTGGAAGGGAGGACCTACAATGAGCAGTTCTTC.

The genes are TRBV10-3 and TRBJ2-5; the match to TRBD2 covers 11 bases. Trimming took 0 bases from V and 2 from J; bases not matched to a gene: 8. The CDR3 runs to 18 residues. Germline V gene lookup returns CDR1 ENHRY and CDR2 SYGVKD. The CDR3 loop is CAISESNLAGGKQETQYF. CDR3 in DNA: TGTGCCATCAGTGAGTCGAATCTAGCGGGGGGTAAACAAGAGACCCAGTACTTC.

This clone came up once. CDR3 sequence (DNA): TGCGCCAGCGAATTGGGAGGGACAATCCGATACGAGCAGTACTTC. Translating gives CASELGGTIRYEQYF. This chain joins TRBV5-1 and TRBJ2-7, with D tentatively TRBD2 (7 bases). The CDR3 sequence is 15 residues long. Germline CDR1 is SGHRS and CDR2 is YFSETQ. Trimming shortened V by 7 bases and J by 4 bases, and 21 bases separated the two germline ends.

This sequence joins TRBV7-3 and TRBJ1-1; D remains ambiguous. Germline CDR1 is SGHTA and CDR2 is FQGTGA. V was trimmed by 3 bases and J by 5 bases, leaving 10 bases between them. This CDR3 region has 13 residues. Here the CDR3 reads CASSFGMGTEAFF. CDR3 sequence (DNA): TGTGCCAGCAGCTTCGGAATGGGGACTGAAGCTTTCTTT.

This clone appeared a single time. The chain carries TRBV25-1 and TRBJ2-3; TRBD2 matches at 9 bases. Germline V gene lookup returns CDR1 MGHDK and CDR2 SYGVNS. The trim removed 8 bases at V and 1 base at J, leaving 10 bases unmatched. The CDR3 consists of 16 residues. The CDR3 DNA follows: TGTGCCAGCGCACCCGTTAGCGGGGGCCGCACAGATACGCAGTATTTT. This encodes CASAPVSGGRTDTQYF.

This clone was found once. V and J are TRBV11-2 and TRBJ1-2; D is unclear. The V and J ends lost 4 bases and 4 bases respectively, with 13 bases between them. The CDR3 spans 14 residues. Germline-derived CDR1 and CDR2 are SGHAT and FQNNGV. The chain's CDR3 is CASSSGIQSYGYTF. CDR3 sequence (DNA): TGTGCCAGCAGCTCAGGTATCCAGAGCTATGGCTACACCTTC.

The V call is TRBV6-1, the J call TRBJ1-5; a weak D match, TRBD1 (6 bases). V gave up 2 bases and J gave up 0 bases, with 14 bases separating them. Germline V CDR1 and CDR2: MNHNS, SASEGT. The length of the CDR3 is 17 residues. The CDR3 spells CASSETGTLYSNQPQHF. The CDR3 DNA is TGTGCCAGCAGTGAAACCGGGACACTCTATAGCAATCAGCCCCAGCATTTT.

Comments on this clone: Other DNA sequences from this sample encode an identical CDR3 as well. V gene TRBV2 combines with J gene TRBJ2-7; TRBD2 aligns across 7 bases. The CDR3 totals 14 residues. The trim removed 3 bases at V and 3 bases at J, leaving 5 bases unmatched. CDR1 is SNHLY and CDR2 is FYNNEI in the germline V gene. This CDR3 reads CASSEGGTNYEQYF. The CDR3 coding sequence is TGTGCCAGCAGTGAGGGCGGGACTAACTACGAGCAGTACTTC.

This sequence joins TRBV2 and TRBJ1-1; tentatively, D is TRBD1 (6 bases). V lost 6 bases and J lost 4, with 15 bases in between. The V gene's germline CDR1 is SNHLY and CDR2 FYNNEI. CDR3 length: 14 residues. CDR3 in DNA: TGTGCCAGCAGCTGGGACACGCGGTCCACTGAAGCTTTCTTT. Residues: CASSWDTRSTEAFF.